Many counts were recorded for the clone carrying this T cell receptor beta chain. Antigen: not known. This entry is derived from a study of breast tumors, draining lymph nodes, adjacent tissues. Study outcomes and limitations: Tumor repertoires ranked between lymph nodes and nontumor tissue in diversity, with V and J gene preferences.

TCRdb itself ran the multiplex PCR reads through MiXCR, one entry per CDR3 protein. The sample includes about 300,000 distinct CDR3 sequences, around 30% of them seen just once. The lymph nodes were axillary draining lymph nodes from breast cancer patients. The sequenced material came from axillary lymph node tissue. The receptor was isolated from a female donor with breast cancer. Some clones in this sample may be carry-over from other donors' samples.

The CDR3: CASSFTGTANYGYTF. Here the CDR3 DNA reads TGTGCCAGCAGCTTTACCGGGACAGCTAACTATGGCTACACCTTC. The chain employs TRBV11-2 and TRBJ1-2; TRBD1 agrees at 7 bases. The CDR3 length is 15 residues. The trim removed 3 bases at V and 0 bases at J, leaving 4 bases unmatched. Per the germline V gene, CDR1 is SGHAT and CDR2 is FQNNGV.